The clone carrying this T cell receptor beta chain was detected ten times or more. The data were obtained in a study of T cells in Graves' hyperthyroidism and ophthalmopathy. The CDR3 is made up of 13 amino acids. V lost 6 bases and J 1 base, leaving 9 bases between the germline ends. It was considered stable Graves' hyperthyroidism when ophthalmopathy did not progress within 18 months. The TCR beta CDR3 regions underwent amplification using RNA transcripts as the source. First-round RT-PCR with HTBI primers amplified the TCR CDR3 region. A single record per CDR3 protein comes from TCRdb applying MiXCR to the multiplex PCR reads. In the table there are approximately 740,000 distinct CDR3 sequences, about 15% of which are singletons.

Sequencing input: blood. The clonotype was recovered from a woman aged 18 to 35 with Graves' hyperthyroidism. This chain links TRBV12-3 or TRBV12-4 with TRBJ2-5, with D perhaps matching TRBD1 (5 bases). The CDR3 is CASSFDSQETQYF. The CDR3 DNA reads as TGTGCCAGCAGCTTCGACAGCCAAGAGACCCAGTACTTC.